This TCR beta chain stems from a study of T cell clonotyping in hematopoietic cell transplantation. Sequencing used immunoSEQ multiplex PCR; TCRdb keeps in-frame clones, though not all of them. The sample lists 2,000 to 2,500 clones, almost 85% occurring once. Germline values: CDR1 SGHDT, CDR2 YYEEEE. Between the trimmed V and J ends, which lost 0 bases and 0 bases, there was a span of 10 bases. This CDR3 contains 17 residues. Sequencing was performed on PBMCs, taken 100 days after allogeneic stem cell transplant. The chain recombines TRBV5-6 with TRBJ2-6; D not certain. The receptor's source is a male patient in his fifties who had an allogeneic stem cell transplant from a related donor, so the T cells may come from the graft donor. Some clones in this sample may be carry-over from other donors' samples. DNA of the CDR3: TGTGCCAGCAGCTTGGTCCAGCGAAGCTCTGGGGCCAACGTCCTGACTTTC. This translates into CASSLVQRSSGANVLTF. Looking up the rest from reference TRBV5-6 and TRBJ2-6 gives the full variable domain: DAGVTQSPTHLIKTRGQQVTLRCSPKSGHDTVSWYQQALGQGPQFIFQYYEEEERQRGNFPDRFSGHQFPNYSSELNVNALLLGDSALYLCASSLVQRSSGANVLTFGAGSRLTVL.